The T cell receptor (beta chain) under discussion was sequenced for a study of PD-1 blockade in mismatch repair-deficient tumors. Measured with immunoSEQ multiplex PCR; TCRdb has only the in-frame clones, and not every one. The sample includes 40,000 to 60,000 clones, roughly three quarters of them seen just once. This clone appeared once. The sequence came from an adult with mismatch repair-deficient cancer. Material: peripheral blood, obtained 4 weeks after starting pembrolizumab.

This chain's CDR3 is CASSLTGGNEQYF. CDR3 in DNA: TGTGCCAGCAGCTTAACGGGAGGGAACGAGCAGTACTTC. The V and J genes are TRBV7-3 and TRBJ2-7; TRBD2 aligns across 7 bases. Germline V gives CDR1 SGHTA, CDR2 FQGTGA. The CDR3 is made up of 13 amino acids. With 0 bases clipped from V and 5 bases from J, the junction kept 1 base outside the gene matches.